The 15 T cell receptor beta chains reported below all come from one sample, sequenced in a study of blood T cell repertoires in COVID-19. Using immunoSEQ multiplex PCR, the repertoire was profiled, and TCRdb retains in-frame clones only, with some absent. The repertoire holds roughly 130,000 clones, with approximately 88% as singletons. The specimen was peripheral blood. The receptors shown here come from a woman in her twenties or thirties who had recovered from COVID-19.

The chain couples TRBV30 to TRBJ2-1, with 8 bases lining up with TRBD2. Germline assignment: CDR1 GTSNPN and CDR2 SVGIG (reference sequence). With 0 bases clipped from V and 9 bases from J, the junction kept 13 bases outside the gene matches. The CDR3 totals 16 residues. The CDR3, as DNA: TGTGCCTGGAGTGTACGAGGGACTAGAGGATTTTCTGAGCAGTTCTTC. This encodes CAWSVRGTRGFSEQFF.

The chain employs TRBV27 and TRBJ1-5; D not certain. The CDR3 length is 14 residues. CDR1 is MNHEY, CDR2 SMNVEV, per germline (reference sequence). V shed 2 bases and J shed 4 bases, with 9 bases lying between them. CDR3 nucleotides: TGTGCCAGCAGTTTAGGAGGACTTAATCAGCCCCAGCATTTT. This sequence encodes CASSLGGLNQPQHF.

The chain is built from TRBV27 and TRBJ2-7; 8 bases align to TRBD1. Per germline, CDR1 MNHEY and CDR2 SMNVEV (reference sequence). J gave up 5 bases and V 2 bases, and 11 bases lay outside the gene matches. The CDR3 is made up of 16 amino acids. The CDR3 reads CASSLLTTGEVHEQYF. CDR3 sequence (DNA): TGTGCCAGCAGTTTACTCACGACAGGGGAAGTCCACGAGCAGTACTTC.

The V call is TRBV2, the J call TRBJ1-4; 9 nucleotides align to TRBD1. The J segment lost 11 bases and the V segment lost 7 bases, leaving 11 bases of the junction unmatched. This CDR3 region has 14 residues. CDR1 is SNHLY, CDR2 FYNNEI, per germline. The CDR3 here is CASISGTGNGKLFF. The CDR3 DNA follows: TGTGCCAGCATTTCCGGGACAGGGAATGGGAAACTGTTTTTT.

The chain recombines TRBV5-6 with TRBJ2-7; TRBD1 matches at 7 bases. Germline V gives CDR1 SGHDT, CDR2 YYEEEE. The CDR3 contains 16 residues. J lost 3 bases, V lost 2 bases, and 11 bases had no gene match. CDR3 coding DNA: TGTGCCAGCAGCTTCCCACGACAGGGTGGGTTCTACGAGCAGTACTTC. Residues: CASSFPRQGGFYEQYF.

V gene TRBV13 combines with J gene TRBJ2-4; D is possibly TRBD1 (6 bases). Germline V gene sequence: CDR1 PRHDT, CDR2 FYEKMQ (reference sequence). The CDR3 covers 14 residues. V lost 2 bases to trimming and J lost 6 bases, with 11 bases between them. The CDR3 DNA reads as TGTGCCAGCAGCTTAATGGGGGCGAGAAACATTCAGTACTTC. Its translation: CASSLMGARNIQYF.

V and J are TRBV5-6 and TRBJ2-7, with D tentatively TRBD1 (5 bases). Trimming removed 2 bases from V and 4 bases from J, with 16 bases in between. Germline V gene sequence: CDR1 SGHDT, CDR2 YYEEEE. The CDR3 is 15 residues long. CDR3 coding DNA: TGTGCCAGCAGCTTCCCCAGTGGTGGGGCTTACGAGCAGTACTTC. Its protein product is CASSFPSGGAYEQYF.

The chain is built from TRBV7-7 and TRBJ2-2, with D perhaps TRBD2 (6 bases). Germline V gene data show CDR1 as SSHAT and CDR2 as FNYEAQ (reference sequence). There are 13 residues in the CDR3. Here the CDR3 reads CAVTLAKSGELFF. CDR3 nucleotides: TGTGCTGTTACGCTAGCGAAGTCCGGGGAGCTGTTTTTT.

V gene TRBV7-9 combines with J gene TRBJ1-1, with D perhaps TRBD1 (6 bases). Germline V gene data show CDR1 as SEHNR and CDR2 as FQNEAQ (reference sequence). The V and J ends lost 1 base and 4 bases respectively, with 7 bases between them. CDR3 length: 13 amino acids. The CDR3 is CASSLGDITEAFF. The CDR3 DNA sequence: TGTGCCAGCAGCTTAGGGGACATCACTGAAGCTTTCTTT.

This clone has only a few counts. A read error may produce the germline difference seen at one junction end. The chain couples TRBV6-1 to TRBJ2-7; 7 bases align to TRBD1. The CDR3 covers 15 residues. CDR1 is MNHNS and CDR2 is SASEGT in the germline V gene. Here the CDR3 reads CASREGGSSSYEQYF. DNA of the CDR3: TGTGCCAGCAGAGAAGGGGGCTCAAGCTCCTACGAGCAGTACTTC.

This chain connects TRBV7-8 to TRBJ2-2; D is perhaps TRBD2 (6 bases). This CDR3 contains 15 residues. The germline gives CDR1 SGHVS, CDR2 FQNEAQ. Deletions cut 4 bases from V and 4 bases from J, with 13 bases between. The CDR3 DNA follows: TGTGCCAGCAGCTCGGGACTCCTAGCCACCGGGGAGCTGTTTTTT. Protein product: CASSSGLLATGELFF.

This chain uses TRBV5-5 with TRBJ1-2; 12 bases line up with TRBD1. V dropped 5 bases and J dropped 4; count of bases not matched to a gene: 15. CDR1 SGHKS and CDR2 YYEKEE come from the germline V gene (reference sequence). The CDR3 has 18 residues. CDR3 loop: CASRGQPGQGALIYGYTF. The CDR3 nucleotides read TGTGCCAGCAGAGGGCAACCGGGACAGGGGGCTCTTATCTATGGCTACACCTTC.

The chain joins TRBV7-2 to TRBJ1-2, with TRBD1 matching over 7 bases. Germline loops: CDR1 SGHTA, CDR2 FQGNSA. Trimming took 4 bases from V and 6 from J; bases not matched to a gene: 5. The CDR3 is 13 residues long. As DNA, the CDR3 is TGTGCCAGCAGCTCGACAGGGTCGGATGGCTACACCTTC. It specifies CASSSTGSDGYTF.

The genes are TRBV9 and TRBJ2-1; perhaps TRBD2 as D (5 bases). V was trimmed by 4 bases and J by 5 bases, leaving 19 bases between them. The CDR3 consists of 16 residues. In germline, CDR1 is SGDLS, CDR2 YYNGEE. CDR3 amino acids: CASSPNRSGKNNEQFF. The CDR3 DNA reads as TGTGCCAGCAGCCCAAACCGGTCGGGGAAGAACAATGAGCAGTTCTTC.

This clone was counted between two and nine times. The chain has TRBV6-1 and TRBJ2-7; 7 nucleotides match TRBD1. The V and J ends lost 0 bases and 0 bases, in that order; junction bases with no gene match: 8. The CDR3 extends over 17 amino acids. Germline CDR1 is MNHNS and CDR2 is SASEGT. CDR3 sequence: CASSEAGGLLSSYEQYF. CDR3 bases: TGTGCCAGCAGTGAAGCAGGGGGCCTTCTAAGCTCCTACGAGCAGTACTTC.